The present T cell receptor beta chain was sequenced within a study of blood T cell repertoires in COVID-19. Study context: The study drew acute and convalescent COVID-19 samples from the United States, Italy and Spain. PBMCs, B-cell-depleted T cells, or T cells provided the cDNA or gDNA that made up the material.

The CDR3 is 15 amino acids. Germline CDR1 reads SGHTA; CDR2 reads FQGNSA. V dropped 2 bases and J dropped 3 bases, with 10 bases sitting between them. Using immunoSEQ multiplex PCR, the repertoire was profiled, and TCRdb retains in-frame clones only, with some absent. The sample consists of around 260,000 clones, roughly 80% of them appearing once. The V gene is TRBV7-2, the J gene TRBJ2-2; possible D gene TRBD2, 6 bases. This clonotype was obtained from a man aged 60-69 years with acute or convalescent COVID-19. Specimen: peripheral blood. The CDR3 region is CASSLTGEDTGELFF. In DNA form, the CDR3 reads TGTGCCAGCAGCTTAACGGGAGAGGACACCGGGGAGCTGTTTTTT.